This record looks at one T cell receptor (beta chain) sequence and its context. Its cognate antigen is unknown. With 2 bases removed from V and 7 bases from J, the gap between germline ends came to 9 bases. The CDR3 spans 13 residues. Germline V gene lookup returns CDR1 MNHEY and CDR2 SVGAGI. cDNA serving as the sequencing template came from extracted, reverse transcribed RNA. The table came from immunoSEQ multiplex PCR; TCRdb's copy has only in-frame clones and leaves some out. The table includes 170,000 or so clones, about 55% detected once. The sample originates from a study of CD8+ T cells in alopecia areata. Study-level points and caveats: In blood and scalp, many expanded lesional clones persisted during tofacitinib.

Treatment meaning: oral pan-JAK inhibitor, 5-10 mg twice daily. Both peripheral blood and punch biopsies of lesional scalp skin were obtained from patients who had alopecia areata. The clonotype originates from a human donor with alopecia areata. This specimen was CD8+ T cells sorted from blood, taken at week 24, from a patient treated with tofacitinib. The chain joins TRBV6-5 to TRBJ2-1; D is undetermined. The CDR3: CASSYGPANEQFF. CDR3 in DNA: TGTGCCAGCAGTTACGGTCCGGCGAATGAGCAGTTCTTC.